These 28 T cell receptor beta chains were sequenced from one sample in a study of cytomegalovirus exposure and HLA in healthy donors. The PCR had 60 Vbeta and 13 Jbeta primers. The data were produced by immunoSEQ multiplex PCR, yet TCRdb's version contains in-frame clones alone and is incomplete. The sample records roughly 150,000 clones, about 71% being singletons. The sample comprised PBMCs. These receptors all come from a woman in her sixties in good health and CMV-seropositive.

This sequence joins TRBV20-1 and TRBJ2-7; D remains unclear. The CDR3 is 11 amino acids. The germline V gene encodes CDR1 DFQATT and CDR2 SNEGSKA (reference sequence). Trimming removed 2 bases from V and 10 bases from J, with 12 bases in between. CDR3 sequence reads: CSARTGPDQYF. The CDR3 DNA reads as TGCAGTGCTAGAACTGGGCCCGACCAGTACTTC.

The chain couples TRBV30 to TRBJ2-5, with 11 bases fitting TRBD2. Germline V gene lookup returns CDR1 GTSNPN and CDR2 SVGIG (reference sequence). CDR3 size: 16 residues. The V segment lost 3 bases and the J segment 2 bases; nucleotides outside the gene matches: 8. The CDR3 DNA sequence: TGTGCCTGGAGCCCGATAGCGGGAGGGGTACAAGAGACCCAGTACTTC. Translating it yields CAWSPIAGGVQETQYF.

This clone appeared a few times. The chain couples TRBV7-9 to TRBJ1-5, with a possible D match to TRBD1 (6 bases). The V end lost 5 bases, the J end lost 3 bases, and 11 bases lay between the germline ends. The CDR3 spans 14 residues. CDR1 SEHNR and CDR2 FQNEAQ come from the germline V gene (reference sequence). Written as DNA, the CDR3 is TGTGCCAGCAGCGTGGACAGCTTCAATCAGCCCCAGCATTTT. Protein: CASSVDSFNQPQHF.

This clone occurred a few times. CDR3 nucleotides: TGTGCCAGCAGTTACGGAGGGTCCAATCAGCCCCAGCATTTT. Translating gives CASSYGGSNQPQHF. V gene TRBV6-6 combines with J gene TRBJ1-5, with no clear D. Germline V gene data show CDR1 as MNHNY and CDR2 as SVGAGI (reference sequence). V lost 2 bases and J 3 bases, leaving 8 bases between the germline ends. The length of the CDR3 is 14 residues.

This clone was observed a single time. This sequence joins TRBV29-1 and TRBJ2-1; TRBD1 aligns across 9 bases. Losses at the gene ends were 0 bases for V and 7 bases for J; bases not matched to a gene: 13. Germline V gives CDR1 SQVTM, CDR2 ANQGSEA. The CDR3 runs 17 residues. The CDR3 sequence: CSVEEMGGQGVGNEQFF. In nucleotides, the CDR3 is TGCAGCGTTGAAGAAATGGGGGGACAGGGTGTGGGAAATGAGCAGTTCTTC.

The chain carries TRBV30 and TRBJ1-4; D is possibly TRBD1 (6 bases). V was cut by 2 bases and J by 5 bases, with 15 bases left in between. CDR1 and CDR2 from the germline V gene are GTSNPN and SVGIG (reference sequence). CDR3 length: 15 amino acids. The CDR3 is CAWSPQGIGNEKLFF. The CDR3 DNA is TGTGCCTGGAGTCCACAGGGAATAGGGAATGAAAAACTGTTTTTT.

This clone appeared a few times. The chain uses TRBV5-1 and TRBJ2-5, with TRBD1 matching 8 bases. The germline gives CDR1 SGHRS, CDR2 YFSETQ. The V segment lost 4 bases and the J segment 2 bases; nucleotides outside the gene matches: 7. This CDR3 has 15 residues. CDR3 sequence reads: CASSPTGAGQETQYF. The CDR3 DNA is TGCGCCAGCAGCCCGACAGGGGCAGGACAAGAGACCCAGTACTTC.

The chain is built from TRBV7-6 and TRBJ2-5, with TRBD2 matching 10 bases. Looked up from germline, CDR1 is SGHVS and CDR2 is FNYEAQ. After removal of 5 bases from V and 7 bases from J, the junction contained 7 bases not matched to a gene. The CDR3 extends over 14 amino acids. CDR3 bases: TGTGCCAGCAGCCGATCAGGACTAGCGGTGACCCAGTACTTC. It codes for CASSRSGLAVTQYF.

The chain carries TRBV5-6 and TRBJ2-1; 7 bases are shared with TRBD1. CDR3 length equals 15 residues. The V gene's germline CDR1 is SGHDT and CDR2 YYEEEE. The ends lost 0 bases at V and 7 bases at J; junction bases unmatched: 7. CDR3: CASSLGQGPVNEQFF. In DNA form, the CDR3 reads TGTGCCAGCAGCTTGGGACAGGGACCGGTGAATGAGCAGTTCTTC.

This rearrangement joins TRBV15 to TRBJ2-7; 12 bases align to TRBD2. V was clipped by 2 bases and J by 5 bases; unmatched bases: 4. Germline V gene lookup returns CDR1 LNHNV and CDR2 YYDKDF (reference sequence). The CDR3 has 15 amino acids. The CDR3 DNA is TGTGCCACCAGCAGATTTCGACTAGCGGGAGACGAGCAGTACTTC. Protein sequence: CATSRFRLAGDEQYF.

This clone came up a few times. The rearrangement links TRBV6-5 to TRBJ1-1; 8 bases match TRBD1. With V trimmed by 11 bases and J by 1 base, 9 bases remained unmatched. The CDR3 extends over 14 amino acids. The germline V gene has CDR1 MNHEY and CDR2 SVGAGI. DNA of the CDR3: TGTGCCGTTCACAGGGGGACGGGGAACACTGAAGCTTTCTTT. This sequence encodes CAVHRGTGNTEAFF.

This rearrangement joins TRBV30 to TRBJ1-2, with TRBD1 matching over 9 bases. The junction had 10 bases not matched to a gene; V was cut back by 3 bases and J by 8 bases. Germline V CDR1 and CDR2: GTSNPN, SVGIG (reference sequence). The CDR3 extends over 14 amino acids. The CDR3 spells CAWSVTATGGGYTF. CDR3 sequence (DNA): TGTGCCTGGAGCGTCACCGCTACAGGGGGCGGCTACACCTTC.

This clone was counted a few times. The chain links TRBV19 to TRBJ2-1; D possibly corresponds to TRBD2 (5 bases). The germline V and J ends were trimmed by 6 bases and 3 bases, with 15 bases remaining between them. Germline CDR1 is LNHDA and CDR2 is SQIVND (reference sequence). The CDR3 extends over 15 amino acids. The CDR3 loop reads CASSLDVSGYNEQFF. As DNA, the CDR3 is TGTGCCAGTAGCCTGGACGTCAGCGGCTACAATGAGCAGTTCTTC.

A few counts support this clone. The J gene is TRBJ2-5, the V gene TRBV5-6; TRBD2 matches 7 bases. Germline-derived CDR1 and CDR2 are SGHDT and YYEEEE. V trimming: 7 bases; J trimming: 4 bases; junction bases outside the gene matches: 1. The CDR3 is made up of 11 amino acids. The CDR3 DNA is TGTGCCAGCGCTAGCGGAGAGACCCAGTACTTC. It encodes CASASGETQYF.

V is TRBV5-4 and J is TRBJ1-2; 7 bases are shared with TRBD1. This CDR3 spans 15 amino acids. J lost 2 bases, V lost 5 bases, and 9 bases had no gene match. The germline V gene encodes CDR1 SGHNT and CDR2 YYREEE (reference sequence). CDR3 sequence reads: CASRVDRASNYGYTF. As DNA, the CDR3 is TGTGCCAGCAGAGTCGACAGGGCTTCAAACTATGGCTACACCTTC.

The chain links TRBV5-1 to TRBJ2-1, with 9 bases identical to TRBD2. The V gene's germline CDR1 is SGHRS and CDR2 YFSETQ. The CDR3 covers 17 residues. J was trimmed by 4 bases and V by 3 bases; bases with no gene match: 11. The CDR3 DNA is TGCGCCAGCAGCTCCGAAATAGCGGGAGCCCTATACAATGAGCAGTTCTTC. It specifies CASSSEIAGALYNEQFF.

With regard to this clone: At the DNA level, this CDR3 is encoded by other sequences in the same sample as well. The genes are TRBV5-4 and TRBJ2-1, with 14 bases matching TRBD2. V was clipped by 5 bases and J by 4 bases; unmatched bases: 5. Looked up from germline, CDR1 is SGHNT and CDR2 is YYREEE (reference sequence). This CDR3 is 16 amino acids long. The CDR3 DNA sequence: TGTGCCAGCAGTCCCGGGACTAGCGGGAGTTACAATGAGCAGTTCTTC. The encoded protein is CASSPGTSGSYNEQFF.

The chain uses TRBV5-8 and TRBJ1-4; 10 positions agree with TRBD1. The trim removed 4 bases at V and 5 bases at J, leaving 11 bases unmatched. From germline, CDR1 is SGHTS and CDR2 YDEGEE. This CDR3 contains 17 residues. In nucleotides, the CDR3 is TGTGCCAGCAGCCTGGGCCGTGACAGGGGGCGAAATGAAAAACTGTTTTTT. Its protein is CASSLGRDRGRNEKLFF.

V is TRBV2 and J is TRBJ1-2; 7 bases are shared with TRBD1. Germline lookup yields CDR1 SNHLY and CDR2 FYNNEI. CDR3 size: 14 residues. V dropped 6 bases and J dropped 7; count of bases not matched to a gene: 11. CDR3 in DNA: TGTGCCAGCAGCTCCCAGGGGGAGTCTATTGGCTACACCTTC. Translation: CASSSQGESIGYTF. The full variable domain, with the rest looked up from reference TRBV2 and TRBJ1-2, is EPEVTQTPSHQVTQMGQEVILRCVPISNHLYFYWYRQILGQKVEFLVSFYNNEISEKSEIFDDQFSVERPDGSNFTLKIRSTKLEDSAMYFCASSSQGESIGYTFGSGTRLTVV.

The chain recombines TRBV5-1 with TRBJ2-3; D unclear. The CDR3 has 13 residues. Germline V gene sequence: CDR1 SGHRS, CDR2 YFSETQ. The V gene lost 2 bases and the J gene lost 6 bases, with 10 bases spanning the gap. CDR3: CASSFSDKDTQYF. Here the CDR3 DNA reads TGCGCCAGCAGCTTCTCAGACAAGGATACGCAGTATTTT.

The V and J genes are TRBV27 and TRBJ1-1; 7 bases are shared with TRBD1. The CDR3 consists of 13 residues. In germline, CDR1 is MNHEY, CDR2 SMNVEV (reference sequence). Losses at the gene ends were 4 bases for V and 4 bases for J; bases not matched to a gene: 3. The DNA for the CDR3 is TGTGCCAGCAGTTATTCAGGGGGCACTGAAGCTTTCTTT. This sequence encodes CASSYSGGTEAFF.

This chain connects TRBV5-1 to TRBJ1-1; D is undetermined. The CDR3 runs 15 residues. Germline assignment: CDR1 SGHRS and CDR2 YFSETQ. Trimming stripped 2 bases from V and 3 bases from J, with 14 bases between. Here the CDR3 reads CASSLLSGKHTEAFF. For the CDR3, the DNA is TGCGCCAGCAGCTTATTGTCGGGGAAGCACACTGAAGCTTTCTTT. The full variable domain, rest sourced from reference TRBV5-1 and TRBJ1-1, is KAGVTQTPRYLIKTRGQQVTLSCSPISGHRSVSWYQQTPGQGLQFLFEYFSETQRNKGNFPGRFSGRQFSNSRSEMNVSTLELGDSALYLCASSLLSGKHTEAFFGQGTRLTVV.

The chain couples TRBV21-1 to TRBJ1-3. TRBV21-1 is a pseudogene segment. The CDR3 contains 17 residues. The CDR3 reads CASTSVGGVTLGNTIYF. CDR3 bases: TGTGCCAGCACCTCGGTGGGGGGTGTTACTCTGGGAAACACCATATATTTT.

This clone was recorded a few times. The V and J genes are TRBV18 and TRBJ1-4, with a weak D call TRBD1 (6 bases). This CDR3 comprises 13 residues. In germline, CDR1 is KGHSH, CDR2 LQKENI. Trimming removed 6 bases at V and 6 bases at J, with 11 bases between. CDR3 loop: CASSLGQHEKLFF. The CDR3 nucleotides are TGTGCCAGCTCCCTCGGACAGCATGAAAAACTGTTTTTT.

The chain joins TRBV7-2 to TRBJ2-1; 7 positions match TRBD1. The CDR3 runs to 14 residues. Germline CDR1 and CDR2: SGHTA and FQGNSA. V shed 1 base, J shed 12 bases, and the junction held 9 bases outside the gene matches. CDR3 region: CASSLVIGDRAQFF. The DNA of the CDR3 is TGTGCCAGCAGCTTAGTCATAGGAGACAGGGCGCAGTTCTTC.

This chain joins TRBV10-2 and TRBJ2-7; 9 bases are a match to TRBD1. The CDR3 spans 15 residues. The V gene's germline CDR1 is WSHSY and CDR2 SAAADI. V was clipped by 6 bases and J by 4 bases; unmatched bases: 10. CDR3 coding DNA: TGCGCCAGCAGAGGGGGGGGACAGGGCTTTTACGAGCAGTACTTC. Its translation is CASRGGGQGFYEQYF.

In its sample, this clone was seen a few times. V usage is TRBV6-1 and J usage is TRBJ2-7, with D possibly being TRBD2 (5 bases). Trimming left V 3 bases short and J 0 bases short, with 12 bases between. In germline, CDR1 is MNHNS, CDR2 SASEGT. CDR3 length equals 15 residues. The DNA of the CDR3 is TGTGCCAGCAGTGATGCAGCGGTAAGCTCCTACGAGCAGTACTTC. Translation gives CASSDAAVSSYEQYF.

The chain carries TRBV5-1 and TRBJ2-3; no reliable D call. The CDR3 length is 14 residues. V was pared by 2 bases and J by 3 bases, with 10 bases between. Germline-derived CDR1 and CDR2 are SGHRS and YFSETQ. As DNA, the CDR3 is TGCGCCAGCAGCTTCCGCAGTCCAACAGATACGCAGTATTTT. It encodes CASSFRSPTDTQYF.